There are a few counts of the clone carrying this T cell receptor beta chain. Its specificity is not known. These data originate in a study of blood T cells in healthy people across ages. Through a sample-barcoded 5' primer and a J-beta primer mix, a second PCR was run for 7 to 11 cycles. One entry per CDR3 protein results from TCRdb running MiXCR on the 5' RACE reads. Of more than 600,000 distinct CDR3 sequences in the sample, 20% to 30% were seen once. V dropped 6 bases and J dropped 9 bases, with 9 bases sitting between them. Germline V gene data show CDR1 as MNHNS and CDR2 as SASEGT. The CDR3 length is 11 residues. Points from the study as a whole: More naive CD4+ cells and higher diversity were found in long-lived than in aged donors.

Another study also made use of these data, one on T cells of mothers and their children.

This chain connects TRBV6-1 to TRBJ2-4; unclear D gene. This TCR came from a boy aged 5 to 17 in good health. The sequencing input was blood. CDR3 amino acids: CASRRFGIQYF. The CDR3, as DNA: TGTGCCAGCAGGCGATTCGGCATTCAGTACTTC.